One and the same sample provided the 13 T cell receptor beta chains below, sequenced in a study of blood T cell repertoires in COVID-19 (dated by TCRdb to 2020 to 2022). Library creation used the immunoSEQ multiplex PCR assay. TCRdb limited this immuneACCESS table to in-frame rearrangements with V and J called. A share of clones is missing; checked studies link under half to unresolved V genes, and the rest is unexplained. The sample includes some 83,000 clones, with roughly nine tenths observed a single time. Roughly 2.1% of the sample comes from the top ten. Sequenced: peripheral blood. These receptors all stem from a man aged 50 to 59 with acute or convalescent COVID-19.

In the case of this clone: Without the conserved terminal phenylalanine or tryptophan, this CDR3 likely stems from a read error. Because the CDR3's place on the DNA is in doubt, the DNA is left out and the CDR3 is given as listed by TCRdb. The J gene is TRBJ2-3, the V gene TRBV7-9; the table's D call, TRBD1, has no DNA check behind it. The CDR3 is 11 amino acids in total, end residues counted. Germline V CDR1 and CDR2: SEHNR, FQNEAQ (reference sequence). Here the CDR3 reads CASSPQTALQA.

The chain links TRBV12-3 or TRBV12-4 to TRBJ2-1, with D tentatively TRBD1 (6 bases). V lost 6 bases and J 10 bases, leaving 13 bases between the germline ends. The CDR3 runs to 12 residues. The CDR3 loop reads CASRGAQNEQFF. The DNA of the CDR3 is TGTGCCAGCAGGGGGGCGCAGAACGAGCAGTTCTTC.

This clone was recorded a few times. The chain links TRBV6-1 to TRBJ1-6, with D tentatively TRBD1 (6 bases). Germline CDR1 is MNHNS and CDR2 is SASEGT. Trimming cost V 3 bases and J 6 bases, with 15 bases left between them. CDR3 length equals 16 residues. In DNA form, the CDR3 reads TGTGCCAGCAGTGACCACACAGGGTTTTCTAATTCACCCCTCCACTTT. As protein: CASSDHTGFSNSPLHF.

V usage is TRBV12-3 or TRBV12-4 and J usage is TRBJ2-7; D remains ambiguous. Trimming shortened V by 5 bases and J by 4 bases, and 9 bases separated the two germline ends. The CDR3 consists of 12 residues. The CDR3 DNA sequence: TGTGCCAGCAGTCCCCGCGGTTACGAGCAGTACTTC. As protein: CASSPRGYEQYF.

The genes are TRBV19 and TRBJ1-5; no clear D. V shed 6 bases and J shed 0 bases, with 9 bases lying between them. CDR3 length equals 14 residues. Germline values: CDR1 LNHDA, CDR2 SQIVND (reference sequence). CDR3 nucleotides: TGTGCCAGTAGCGAGAGGAGTAGCAATCAGCCCCAGCATTTT. It is translated as CASSERSSNQPQHF.

The gene calls are TRBV30 and TRBJ2-5, with 9 bases fitting TRBD2. Germline-derived CDR1 and CDR2 are GTSNPN and SVGIG (reference sequence). The CDR3 totals 13 residues. The V gene end was trimmed by 0 bases and the J gene end by 7 bases; junction bases not matched to a gene: 3. CDR3 residues: CAWSVQAGGTQYF. In DNA form, the CDR3 reads TGTGCCTGGAGTGTACAAGCGGGGGGGACCCAGTACTTC.

The chain couples TRBV3-1 (or the pseudogene TRBV3-2) to TRBJ1-2, with D maybe TRBD1 (6 bases). The germline CDR1 and CDR2 sequences are LGHDT and YNNKEL (reference sequence). This CDR3 comprises 14 residues. The germline V and J ends were trimmed by 0 bases and 7 bases, with 12 bases remaining between them. CDR3 sequence reads: CASSQEWGPGGYTF. In nucleotides, the CDR3 is TGTGCCAGCAGCCAAGAATGGGGGCCGGGTGGCTACACCTTC.

CDR3 amino acids: CASGQQGAGDQPQHF. The CDR3 DNA follows: TGTGCCAGCGGCCAACAGGGGGCAGGGGATCAGCCCCAGCATTTT. This rearrangement joins TRBV6-1 to TRBJ1-5; 9 positions agree with TRBD1. The V and J ends lost 8 bases and 5 bases, in that order; junction bases with no gene match: 10. CDR3 length: 15 amino acids. Germline V gives CDR1 MNHNS, CDR2 SASEGT.

The chain joins TRBV5-1 to TRBJ1-2, with a weak D call TRBD1 (5 bases). Trimming cost V 1 base and J 4 bases, with 14 bases left between them. This CDR3 region has 15 residues. Germline values: CDR1 SGHRS, CDR2 YFSETQ. In DNA, the CDR3 is TGCGCCAGCAGCTTGTCAGGGAACCCTACCTATGGCTACACCTTC. As protein: CASSLSGNPTYGYTF.

This clone appeared once. J is TRBJ2-7 and V is TRBV5-6; D is undetermined. The CDR3 loop spans 15 amino acids. Trimming took off 0 bases at V and 5 bases at J, with 15 bases between the two ends. The germline V gene has CDR1 SGHDT and CDR2 YYEEEE. This chain's CDR3 is CASSLGLSFDNEQYV. DNA of the CDR3: TGTGCCAGCAGCTTGGGTCTTTCTTTCGACAACGAGCAGTACGTC.

V and J are TRBV7-9 and TRBJ1-2; TRBD1 agrees at 7 bases. The germline CDR1 and CDR2 sequences are SEHNR and FQNEAQ (reference sequence). The length of the CDR3 is 15 residues. Unmatched junction bases numbered 7, after V lost 1 base and J lost 5 bases. The CDR3 DNA reads as TGTGCCAGCAGCTTAGAGGACAGGCTTTTATATGGCTACACCTTC. Translating it yields CASSLEDRLLYGYTF.

The CDR3 loop is CASSAGQGASGETQYF. In DNA, the CDR3 is TGTGCCAGTAGCGCTGGACAGGGGGCCTCTGGGGAGACCCAGTACTTC. V gene TRBV21-1 combines with J gene TRBJ2-5; TRBD1, the table's D call, was not compared with the DNA. TRBV21-1 represents a pseudogene. This CDR3 has 16 amino acids.

The rearrangement uses TRBV5-8 and TRBJ2-7; D call uncertain. The V and J ends lost 4 bases and 2 bases respectively, with 7 bases between them. This CDR3 has 12 amino acids. Germline V lookup: CDR1 SGHTS, CDR2 YDEGEE. Here the CDR3 DNA reads TGTGCCAGCAGCGCCGGTACCTACGAGCAGTACGTC. It codes for CASSAGTYEQYV.